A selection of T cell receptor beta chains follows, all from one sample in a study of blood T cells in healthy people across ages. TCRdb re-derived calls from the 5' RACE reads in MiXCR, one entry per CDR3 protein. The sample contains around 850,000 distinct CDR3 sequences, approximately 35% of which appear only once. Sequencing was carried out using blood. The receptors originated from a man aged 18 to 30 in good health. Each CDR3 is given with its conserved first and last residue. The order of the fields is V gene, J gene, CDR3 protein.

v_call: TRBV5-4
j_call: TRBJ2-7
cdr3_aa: CASSFRDRATYEQYF

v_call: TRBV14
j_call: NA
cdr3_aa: CASSQDHIRGTNEQYF

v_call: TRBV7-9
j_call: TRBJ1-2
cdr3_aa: CASSPQGVRRYGYTF

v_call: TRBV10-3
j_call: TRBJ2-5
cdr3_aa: CAISDPGIGETQYF

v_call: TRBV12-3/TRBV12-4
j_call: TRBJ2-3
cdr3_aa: CASSSTGGADVEYF

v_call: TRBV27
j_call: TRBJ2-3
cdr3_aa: CASSSPEHAGTDTQYF

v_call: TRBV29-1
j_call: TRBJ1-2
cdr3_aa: CSVEEGFSGYTF

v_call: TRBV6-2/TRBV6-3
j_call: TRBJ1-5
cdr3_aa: CASRYDRVEGQPQHF

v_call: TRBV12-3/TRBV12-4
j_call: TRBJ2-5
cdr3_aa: CASSTSGGQETQYF

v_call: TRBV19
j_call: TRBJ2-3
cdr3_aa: CASSMDGEGDTQYF

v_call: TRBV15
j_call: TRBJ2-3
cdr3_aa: CATSRRPGSRTDTQYF

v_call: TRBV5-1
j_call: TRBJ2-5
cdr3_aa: CASSRGISGTQETQYF

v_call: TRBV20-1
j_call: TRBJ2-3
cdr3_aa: CSGLPLATDTQYF

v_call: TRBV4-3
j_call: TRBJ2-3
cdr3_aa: CASSAEGDTQYF

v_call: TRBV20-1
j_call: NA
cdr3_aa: CSANTVVAGPYNEQYF

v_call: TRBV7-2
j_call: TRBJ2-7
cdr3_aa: CASSRMKYLVEDYNEQYF

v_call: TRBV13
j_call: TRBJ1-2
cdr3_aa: CASSLGRTGENYGYTF

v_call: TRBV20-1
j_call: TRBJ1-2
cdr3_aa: CSASVGSGDYGYTF

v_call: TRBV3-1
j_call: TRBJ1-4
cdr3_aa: CASRAVAGPEVNEKLFF

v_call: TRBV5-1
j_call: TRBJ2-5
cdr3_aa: CASSGTGSGTQYF

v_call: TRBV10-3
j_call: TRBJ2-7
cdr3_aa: CAISTDSYEQYF

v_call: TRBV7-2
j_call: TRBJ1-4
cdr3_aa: CASSRVGGTHEKLFF

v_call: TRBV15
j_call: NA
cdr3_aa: CATRGTSGGEETQFF

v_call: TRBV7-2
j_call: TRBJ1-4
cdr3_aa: CASSRGRLGENEKLFF

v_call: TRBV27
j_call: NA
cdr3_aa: CASSLFGASYNEQYF

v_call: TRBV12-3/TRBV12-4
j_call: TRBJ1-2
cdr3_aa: CASSLDEGRGIGYTF

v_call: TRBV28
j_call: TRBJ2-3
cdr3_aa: CASSITSGSSTDTQYF